This T cell receptor (beta chain) is from a study of shared clonotypes between healthy human individuals. Study-level points and caveats: Some naive CD4 clonotypes, roughly 4.8%, turned up in common across several donors. Relative to clonotypes present in all four donors, those not shared had lower generation probabilities.

Healthy HIV-negative adults with no recent acute infections or vaccinations were recruited as donors. The table lists this clone with a few counts. No antigen is known for it. Germline assignment: CDR1 ENHRY and CDR2 SYGVKD. The CDR3 extends over 15 amino acids. Trimming pared 3 bases from V and 7 bases from J, leaving 15 bases between. Per sorted-subset replicate PCR, input was 200 to 250 ng DNA, representing 30,000 or so T cell genomes. Sequencing used immunoSEQ multiplex PCR; TCRdb keeps in-frame clones, though not all of them. The sample lists about 1 million clones, 60% to 80% occurring once. This rearrangement joins TRBV10-3 to TRBJ1-4, with TRBD1 as a possible D gene (5 bases). The sample was memory CD4+ T cells sorted from blood. Specified subset: CD45RA-negative fraction. This clonotype was obtained from a man in his late teens or twenties in good health. The CDR3: CAISDGQGSGEKLFF. In DNA form, the CDR3 reads TGTGCCATCAGTGATGGTCAGGGCTCGGGTGAAAAACTGTTTTTT.